The text below deals with one T cell receptor (beta chain). Its antigen is not identified. Blood sampling was done at baseline, cycle 4 day 1, and cycle 7 day 1. These data come from a study of OX40 agonist ivuxolimab in advanced cancers. Across the whole study: Participants could have had prior anti-PD-1, anti-PD-L1 or anti-CTLA-4 therapy, and about 37% had some.

Study-wide points: At 0.1 to 3.0 mg/kg and by week 6, CD4+ and CD8+ T cells in the blood had expanded clonally. Averaging showed that CD8+ T cells had more expanded clones than CD4+ did.

TCRdb keeps only in-frame clones here, not all; method: immunoSEQ multiplex PCR. The sample holds about 59,000 clones, 85% seen once. The material sequenced was CD4+ or CD8+ T cells sorted from blood, taken in a trial of the OX40 agonist ivuxolimab. This TCR was sampled from an adult with an advanced solid tumor such as melanoma, head and neck, liver or kidney cancer.

CDR3 residues: CASSFPVVYGYTF. In nucleotides, the CDR3 is TGTGCCAGCAGCTTCCCCGTAGTCTATGGCTACACCTTC. The J gene is TRBJ1-2, the V gene TRBV5-8, with no clear D. The CDR3 runs to 13 residues. The V gene lost 2 bases and the J gene lost 4 bases, with 9 bases spanning the gap. The V gene's germline CDR1 is SGHTS and CDR2 YDEGEE.